This T cell receptor beta chain was profiled in a study of cytomegalovirus exposure and HLA in healthy donors. Study-level results: In vitro testing confirmed a few CMV-associated chains as specific for CMV antigens. A few V segments could not be told apart, such as TRBV6-2 and TRBV6-3, and were left out. Later analysis associated a missense DCLRE1C variant with TCR beta V- and J-gene trimming.

A word on this clone: Its target is not known.

This PCR relied on a set of 60 Vbeta primers and 13 Jbeta primers. Profiling relied on immunoSEQ multiplex PCR, and the TCRdb table lists in-frame clones only, not all of them. This sample has about 140,000 clones, with around 82% found just once. CDR3 length: 16 amino acids. Germline CDR1 is SGHVS and CDR2 is FQNEAQ. Trimming took off 4 bases at V and 0 bases at J, with 12 bases between the two ends. The origin of this receptor is a man over 45 in good health and CMV-seronegative. The sample comprised PBMCs. The chain uses TRBV7-8 and TRBJ2-2; TRBD2 is a possible D gene (5 bases). The CDR3 protein is CASSSSEGANTGELFF. The CDR3 DNA sequence: TGTGCCAGCAGCTCCAGTGAGGGCGCGAACACCGGGGAGCTGTTTTTT.